The 20 T cell receptor beta chains in this list originate from one sample, sequenced in a study of shared clonotypes between healthy human individuals. TCRdb keeps only in-frame clones here, not all; method: immunoSEQ multiplex PCR. This table holds about 1.5 million clones, approximately 98% found once. Sequencing was performed on naive CD4+ T cells sorted from blood. The subset denotes: CD45RA+ positively selected. Receptors originate from a man aged 30 to 39 in good health.

CDR3 loop: CASSFALDIVRYEQYF. The CDR3 nucleotides read TGTGCCAGCAGCTTCGCCCTCGACATAGTGAGGTACGAGCAGTACTTC. The chain links TRBV7-8 to TRBJ2-7; D call uncertain. The CDR3 has 16 amino acids. The germline gives CDR1 SGHVS, CDR2 FQNEAQ. The V gene lost 3 bases and the J gene lost 4 bases, with 19 bases spanning the gap.

The rearrangement uses TRBV7-3 and TRBJ2-6; D unresolved. Germline-derived CDR1 and CDR2 are SGHTA and FQGTGA. V was cut by 6 bases and J by 4 bases, with 7 bases left in between. The CDR3 is 13 residues long. The CDR3 sequence is CASRDTGANVLTF. The CDR3 coding sequence is TGTGCCAGCAGAGATACGGGGGCCAACGTCCTGACTTTC.

This chain uses TRBV5-4 with TRBJ2-2; either TRBD1 or TRBD2 may fit D (5 bases each). V lost 3 bases and J 0 bases, leaving 12 bases between the germline ends. Germline V gives CDR1 SGHNT, CDR2 YYREEE (reference sequence). CDR3 length: 16 residues. The chain's CDR3 is CASSWGRSSNTGELFF. CDR3 DNA: TGTGCCAGCAGCTGGGGACGTAGTTCGAACACCGGGGAGCTGTTTTTT.

The chain is built from TRBV5-1 and TRBJ2-3; 11 bases fit TRBD2. The germline V gene has CDR1 SGHRS and CDR2 YFSETQ. CDR3 size: 15 residues. After removal of 4 bases from V and 4 bases from J, the junction contained 5 bases not matched to a gene. The CDR3 here is CASSTGTSGPDTQYF. Written as DNA, the CDR3 is TGCGCCAGCAGCACCGGGACTAGCGGTCCAGATACGCAGTATTTT.

The chain joins TRBV18 to TRBJ2-5; D is unclear. Germline V gene lookup returns CDR1 KGHSH and CDR2 LQKENI. V was trimmed by 4 bases and J by 5 bases, leaving 11 bases between them. The CDR3 runs 13 residues. The CDR3 DNA sequence: TGTGCCAGCTCACGTGACACTATCGAGACCCAGTACTTC. Protein product: CASSRDTIETQYF. The whole variable domain, remainder taken from reference TRBV18 and TRBJ2-5, is NAGVMQNPRHLVRRRGQEARLRCSPMKGHSHVYWYRQLPEEGLKFMVYLQKENIIDESGMPKERFSAEFPKEGPSILRIQQVVRGDSAAYFCASSRDTIETQYFGPGTRLLVL.

The gene calls are TRBV14 and TRBJ1-2, with 8 bases matching TRBD1. The CDR3 is 17 residues long. V lost 1 base to trimming and J lost 5 bases; unmatched junction nucleotides: 12. Germline V gene lookup returns CDR1 SGHDN and CDR2 FVKESK. This chain's CDR3 is CASSQVRTGQAQYGYTF. The DNA for the CDR3 is TGTGCCAGCAGCCAAGTCCGGACAGGGCAAGCACAGTATGGCTACACCTTC.

Remarks on this clone: The sample carries other DNA sequences with the same CDR3. The genes are TRBV10-3 and TRBJ1-1; a possible D gene is TRBD1 (5 bases). V was shortened by 8 bases and J by 1 base, with 8 bases between the two germline ends. The CDR3 has 12 amino acids. Germline V gene lookup returns CDR1 ENHRY and CDR2 SYGVKD. In nucleotides, the CDR3 is TGTGCCATCGGGGCAGGGAACACTGAAGCTTTCTTT. The encoded protein is CAIGAGNTEAFF.

The V and J genes are TRBV7-9 and TRBJ1-5; D call uncertain. Germline V lookup: CDR1 SEHNR, CDR2 FQNEAQ (reference sequence). Trimming took off 3 bases at V and 4 bases at J, with 7 bases between the two ends. There are 13 residues in the CDR3. CDR3 sequence reads: CASSFRGNQPQHF. CDR3 nucleotides: TGTGCCAGCAGCTTTCGAGGAAATCAGCCCCAGCATTTT.

The chain has TRBV9 and TRBJ2-7, with D possibly matching TRBD2 (5 bases). V lost 3 bases and J lost 5, with 24 bases in between. Germline CDR1 is SGDLS and CDR2 is YYNGEE. The CDR3 length is 17 residues. CDR3 nucleotide sequence: TGTGCCAGCAGCGCGGAGGACCAGGTCGTGGGTCGGAACGAGCAGTACTTC. Encoded protein: CASSAEDQVVGRNEQYF.

The chain recombines TRBV21-1 with TRBJ2-2; the table gives TRBD2 as D, unverified against the DNA. TRBV21-1 is assigned pseudogene status. The CDR3 has 18 residues. CDR3 loop: CASSKLLGLAGNTGELFF. The CDR3 nucleotides are TGTGCCAGCAGCAAACTCCTAGGACTAGCGGGAAACACCGGGGAGCTGTTTTTT.

Points on this clone: In the same sample, other DNA sequences code for this CDR3. J is TRBJ2-7 and V is TRBV6-6; 9 nucleotides match TRBD1. V was pared by 6 bases and J by 2 bases, with 5 bases of the junction left unmatched. Per the germline V gene, CDR1 is MNHNY and CDR2 is SVGAGI (reference sequence). This CDR3 has 14 amino acids. In DNA, the CDR3 is TGTGCCAGCAGGTCCGGGACAGGGACCTACGAGCAGTACTTC. Translating it yields CASRSGTGTYEQYF.

This chain links TRBV7-2 with TRBJ2-2; D gene uncertain. Germline CDR1 SGHTA, CDR2 FQGNSA. Trimming stripped 2 bases from V and 0 bases from J, with 4 bases between. There are 14 residues in the CDR3. The CDR3 here is CASSLTANTGELFF. The CDR3 bases are TGTGCCAGCAGCTTAACCGCGAACACCGGGGAGCTGTTTTTT.

The chain combines TRBV10-3 with TRBJ1-5; tentative D call: TRBD1 (6 bases). This CDR3 region has 14 residues. Germline-derived CDR1 and CDR2 are ENHRY and SYGVKD. V was clipped by 3 bases and J by 7 bases, with 13 bases between them. The CDR3 protein is CAISEGGRKQPQHF. CDR3 in DNA: TGTGCCATCAGTGAAGGGGGAAGAAAGCAGCCCCAGCATTTT.

The chain employs TRBV5-1 and TRBJ1-5; D call uncertain. CDR1 is SGHRS, CDR2 YFSETQ, per germline. The CDR3 has 15 amino acids. The germline V and J ends were trimmed by 2 bases and 3 bases, with 12 bases remaining between them. Here the CDR3 reads CASSLHGDTNQPQHF. CDR3 DNA: TGCGCCAGCAGCTTACACGGAGACACCAATCAGCCCCAGCATTTT.

The gene calls are TRBV7-8 and TRBJ2-3; 12 nucleotides agree with TRBD2. V gave up 5 bases and J gave up 4 bases; unmatched junction bases: 4. The CDR3 extends over 15 amino acids. From germline, CDR1 is SGHVS and CDR2 FQNEAQ. Here the CDR3 reads CASSQGLAGSDTQYF. The CDR3 coding sequence is TGTGCCAGCAGCCAAGGACTAGCGGGATCAGATACGCAGTATTTT.

The chain is built from TRBV4-2 and TRBJ1-3; maybe TRBD1 (6 bases). This CDR3 region has 16 residues. V was trimmed by 2 bases and J by 0 bases, leaving 11 bases between them. The germline V gene encodes CDR1 LGHNA and CDR2 YNFKEQ. DNA for the CDR3: TGTGCCAGCAGCCAAAGTCAGGGGAACTCTGGAAACACCATATATTTT. Protein: CASSQSQGNSGNTIYF.

V gene TRBV6-5 combines with J gene TRBJ2-3; possibly TRBD1 for D (6 bases). CDR1 is MNHEY and CDR2 is SVGAGI in the germline V gene. The CDR3 sequence is 14 residues long. The germline V and J ends were trimmed by 2 bases and 4 bases, with 10 bases remaining between them. CDR3: CASSYHRVPDTQYF. CDR3 bases: TGTGCCAGCAGTTACCACAGGGTCCCAGATACGCAGTATTTT.

This chain links TRBV7-8 with TRBJ2-1; 9 nucleotides line up with TRBD2. Germline V gene sequence: CDR1 SGHVS, CDR2 FQNEAQ. With 3 bases clipped from V and 5 bases from J, the junction kept 8 bases outside the gene matches. The CDR3 spans 16 residues. CDR3 DNA sequence: TGTGCCAGCAGCTTGTTAGCGGGGGTCCGCAACAATGAGCAGTTCTTC. This sequence encodes CASSLLAGVRNNEQFF.

The J gene is TRBJ1-2, the V gene TRBV10-2, with TRBD1 matching over 7 bases. CDR1 is WSHSY, CDR2 SAAADI, per germline. Unmatched junction bases numbered 1, after V lost 3 bases and J lost 3 bases. This CDR3 has 13 residues. The CDR3 DNA follows: TGCGCCAGCAGTGAAGGGGGCTACTATGGCTACACCTTC. Its protein product is CASSEGGYYGYTF.

This clone was recorded once. The chain couples TRBV6-5 to TRBJ2-1; D is unclear. V lost 8 bases and J lost 3, with 14 bases in between. The germline V gene has CDR1 MNHEY and CDR2 SVGAGI. This CDR3 comprises 14 residues. CDR3 in amino acids: CASSKQNIYNEQFF. The CDR3 region has the DNA TGTGCCAGCTCGAAGCAGAACATCTACAATGAGCAGTTCTTC.